This is a list of T cell receptor beta chains from one sample in a study of shared clonotypes between healthy human individuals. TCRdb keeps only in-frame clones here, not all; method: immunoSEQ multiplex PCR. This table has millions of clones, roughly 91% appearing once. Sample: naive CD8+ T cells from PBMCs. The receptor source for this set is a young man in good health. Some clones in this sample may be carry-over from other donors' samples. CDR3s include the opening cysteine and the closing phenylalanine or tryptophan. Each record gives: CDR3 length, V gene, clone size, J gene, D gene, CDR3 DNA, CDR3 protein. D genes are given only for firm matches. Size is omitted from some rows. Given values are once, few, many or a class for expanded clones.

len: 11
v_gene: TRBV7-9
abundance: NA
j_gene: TRBJ2-1
d_gene: NA
CDR3nt: TGTGCCAGCAGCTTAGGAGGCGAGCAGTTCTTC
CDR3aa: CASSLGGEQFF

len: 18
v_gene: TRBV12-2
abundance: NA
j_gene: TRBJ2-7
d_gene: NA
CDR3nt: TGTGCAAGTCGCTCACATACTTTCACTAGCGGGAGTATCCACGAGCAGTACTTC
CDR3aa: CASRSHTFTSGSIHEQYF

len: 12
v_gene: TRBV5-1
abundance: NA
j_gene: TRBJ1-4
d_gene: NA
CDR3nt: TGCGCCAGCAGCTTAAACAGGGAAAAACTGTTTTTT
CDR3aa: CASSLNREKLFF

len: 15
v_gene: TRBV11-2
abundance: NA
j_gene: TRBJ1-1
d_gene: NA
CDR3nt: TGTGCCAGCAGCTTAGCATGGCCAGAGAACACTGAAGCTTTCTTT
CDR3aa: CASSLAWPENTEAFF

len: 16
v_gene: TRBV6-5
abundance: NA
j_gene: TRBJ2-1
d_gene: TRBD2
CDR3nt: TGTGCCAGCAGTTTAAGGCTAGCGGGCTCCTACAATGAGCAGTTCTTC
CDR3aa: CASSLRLAGSYNEQFF

len: 15
v_gene: TRBV4-1
abundance: NA
j_gene: TRBJ2-1
d_gene: NA
CDR3nt: TGCGCCAGCAGCCAAGGGGACTTTCCTTACAATGAGCAGTTCTTC
CDR3aa: CASSQGDFPYNEQFF

len: 15
v_gene: TRBV9
abundance: NA
j_gene: TRBJ1-2
d_gene: NA
CDR3nt: TGTGCCAGCAGCGTAGTTGTCGGAGGATGGGATGGCTACACCTTC
CDR3aa: CASSVVVGGWDGYTF

len: 15
v_gene: TRBV27
abundance: NA
j_gene: TRBJ2-7
d_gene: TRBD1
CDR3nt: TGTGCCAGCAGTTTAACAGGGGCCCCAAGTGTCGAGCAGTACTTC
CDR3aa: CASSLTGAPSVEQYF

len: 15
v_gene: TRBV9
abundance: NA
j_gene: TRBJ1-4
d_gene: NA
CDR3nt: TGTGCCAGCAGCGTGGCCGGCGCAACTAATGAAAAACTGTTTTTT
CDR3aa: CASSVAGATNEKLFF

len: 17
v_gene: TRBV30
abundance: NA
j_gene: TRBJ1-3
d_gene: NA
CDR3nt: TGTGCCTGGAGGGGGAGGGGACGACTGATCTCTGGAAACACCATATATTTT
CDR3aa: CAWRGRGRLISGNTIYF

len: 12
v_gene: TRBV6-1
abundance: NA
j_gene: TRBJ2-7
d_gene: TRBD2
CDR3nt: TGTGCCAGCACGGCGGGAGTCTCCGAGCAGTACTTC
CDR3aa: CASTAGVSEQYF

len: 17
v_gene: TRBV9
abundance: NA
j_gene: TRBJ2-6
d_gene: NA
CDR3nt: TGTGCCAGCAGCGTAGATCTTGCAGGCTCTGGGGCCAACGTCCTGACTTTC
CDR3aa: CASSVDLAGSGANVLTF

len: 18
v_gene: TRBV7-8
abundance: NA
j_gene: TRBJ2-5
d_gene: TRBD2
CDR3nt: TGTGCCAGCAGCTTAGGTCCGACGGCGGGGGTTCGAAGAGAGACCCAGTACTTC
CDR3aa: CASSLGPTAGVRRETQYF

len: 14
v_gene: TRBV5-6
abundance: NA
j_gene: TRBJ2-1
d_gene: TRBD1
CDR3nt: TGTGCCAGCAGCTCCTTGACAGGGTACCATGAGCAGTTCTTC
CDR3aa: CASSSLTGYHEQFF

len: 14
v_gene: TRBV7-9
abundance: once
j_gene: TRBJ2-7
d_gene: TRBD1
CDR3nt: TGTGCCAGCGGATTCCGGGACAGTGGCTACGAGCAGTACTTC
CDR3aa: CASGFRDSGYEQYF

len: 12
v_gene: TRBV29-1
abundance: NA
j_gene: TRBJ2-2
d_gene: NA
CDR3nt: TGCAGCGTTGCCCCTTACACCGGGGAGCTGTTTTTT
CDR3aa: CSVAPYTGELFF

len: 15
v_gene: TRBV14
abundance: NA
j_gene: TRBJ2-7
d_gene: TRBD1
CDR3nt: TGTGCCAGCAGCGTTGGGGCCGGGACAGACTACGAGCAGTACTTC
CDR3aa: CASSVGAGTDYEQYF

len: 14
v_gene: TRBV6-5
abundance: NA
j_gene: TRBJ2-7
d_gene: TRBD2
CDR3nt: TGTGCCAGCAGTTATAGCGGGGCCACCTACGAGCAGTACTTC
CDR3aa: CASSYSGATYEQYF

len: 14
v_gene: TRBV29-1
abundance: NA
j_gene: TRBJ2-7
d_gene: TRBD2
CDR3nt: TGCAGCGTTGGGGCACGGGGGGGGATTTACGAGCAGTACTTC
CDR3aa: CSVGARGGIYEQYF

len: 12
v_gene: TRBV11-2
abundance: NA
j_gene: TRBJ2-7
d_gene: NA
CDR3nt: TGTGCCAGCAGCTTAGCCCTCTACGAGCAGTACTTC
CDR3aa: CASSLALYEQYF

len: 13
v_gene: TRBV9
abundance: NA
j_gene: TRBJ2-7
d_gene: TRBD2
CDR3nt: TGTGCCAGCTCGGGGGGGAGTTCCTACGAGCAGTACTTC
CDR3aa: CASSGGSSYEQYF

len: 17
v_gene: TRBV21-1
abundance: NA
j_gene: TRBJ1-3
d_gene: NA
CDR3nt: TGTGCCAGCAGCAAAGATACCGGACAGGGGGGCGGAAACACCATATATTTT
CDR3aa: CASSKDTGQGGGNTIYF